A selection of T cell receptor beta chains follows, all from one sample in a study of T cell responses to AZD1222 COVID-19 vaccine. The assay was immunoSEQ multiplex PCR, and TCRdb's table has in-frame clones only and misses some. The sample holds some 97,000 clones, around nine tenths seen once. This material consisted of peripheral blood, taken on day 0 of AZD1222 vaccination. All receptors derive from an adult in good health. Both conserved end residues are part of each CDR3. A D gene is named only where the DNA matches it firmly. Size tells how often a clone was seen (once, few, many) or the class of an expanded clone, and some rows leave it out.

v_call	clone_size	j_call	d_call	cdr3_nt	cdr3_aa
TRBV5-4	NA	TRBJ2-3	TRBD1	TGTGCCAGCAGCGTTGACAGGGTCACTCCCACAGATACGCAGTATTTT	CASSVDRVTPTDTQYF
TRBV9	NA	TRBJ2-7	NA	TGTGCCAGCAGCGATGGGGCAGGGCCCCCCTACGAGCAGTACTTC	CASSDGAGPPYEQYF
TRBV7-6	NA	TRBJ2-5	NA	TGTGCCAGCAGCCTGACAGGCCAACAAGAGACCCAGTACTTC	CASSLTGQQETQYF
TRBV14	NA	TRBJ1-4	NA	TGTGCCAGCAGCCAGCTGATTGAAAAACTGTTTTTT	CASSQLIEKLFF
TRBV19	NA	TRBJ2-3	NA	TGTGCCAGTAGTAGGGACAGCGGGAATGGAGATACGCAGTATTTT	CASSRDSGNGDTQYF
TRBV7-2	NA	TRBJ2-5	TRBD1	TGTGCCAGCAGCAGGACAGGGGTGCTAAAGACCCAGTACTTC	CASSRTGVLKTQYF
TRBV18	NA	TRBJ2-5	NA	TGTGCCAGCTCACCAGGAAAAGGAGGAGAGACCCAGTACTTC	CASSPGKGGETQYF
TRBV7-8	NA	TRBJ2-1	NA	TGTGCCAGCAGCTTAGCAGCTCTATATGAGCAGTTCTTC	CASSLAALYEQFF
TRBV5-1	NA	TRBJ2-7	TRBD1	TGCGCCAGCAGCGCCCGACAGGGGTTATACGAGCAGTACTTC	CASSARQGLYEQYF
TRBV20-1	NA	TRBJ2-7	NA	TGCAGTGCGAAGCCTTCCTACGAGCAGTACTTC	CSAKPSYEQYF
TRBV3-1/TRBV3-2	NA	TRBJ1-5	TRBD1	TGTGCCAGCAGCCAAACCCCGGGACAGGGGGAGAGAAGCAATCAGCCCCAGCATTTT	CASSQTPGQGERSNQPQHF
TRBV6-5	NA	TRBJ2-1	TRBD2	TGTGCCAGCAGTTACTCGCTCGGGCGGGAGGGGAATGAGCAGTTCTTC	CASSYSLGREGNEQFF
TRBV7-8	NA	TRBJ2-7	NA	TGTGCCAGCAGCCCCTCGTTGGGGGCCCCCAGATCCTACGAGCAGTACTTC	CASSPSLGAPRSYEQYF
TRBV9	NA	TRBJ1-2	TRBD1	TGTGCCAGCAGCACAGGGGGCGACCCGACGTCTGGCTACACCTTC	CASSTGGDPTSGYTF
TRBV19	NA	TRBJ2-2	NA	TGTGCCAGTAGTATCGGCCAGGCCGGCACCGGGGAGCTGTTTTTT	CASSIGQAGTGELFF
TRBV7-9	NA	TRBJ2-1	NA	TGTGCCAGCAGCTCAAGCGTAGGGAGCTCCTACAATGAGCAGTTCTTC	CASSSSVGSSYNEQFF
TRBV19	NA	TRBJ1-1	NA	TGTGCCAGTAGTCCATTTGGAGGGGGGAACACTGAAGCTTTCTTT	CASSPFGGGNTEAFF
TRBV12-3/TRBV12-4	NA	TRBJ1-2	NA	TGTGCCAGCAGTTTGGGGCAGGGCGGTGGCTACACCTTC	CASSLGQGGGYTF
TRBV9	NA	TRBJ2-7	NA	TGTGCCAGCAGCGGAGGGACGACCTACGAGCAGTACTTC	CASSGGTTYEQYF
TRBV10-3	NA	TRBJ1-2	TRBD1	TGTGCCATCACGGAGGGGGGTCCAGGGGGCTATGGCTACACCTTC	CAITEGGPGGYGYTF
TRBV15	NA	TRBJ2-3	TRBD1	TGTGCCACCAGCAGAGATCGCTACAGGGGATTGGATACGCAGTATTTT	CATSRDRYRGLDTQYF
TRBV2	NA	TRBJ1-1	TRBD1	TGTGCCAGCACGGGACAGATGAACACTGAAGCTTTCTTT	CASTGQMNTEAFF
TRBV7-8	NA	TRBJ1-2	TRBD1	TGTGCCAGCAGCTTAGTGGGGGACAGGGGCTATGGCTACACCTTC	CASSLVGDRGYGYTF
TRBV10-3	NA	TRBJ2-2	NA	TGTGCCATCAGTGAGTCGGCGGGGTACACCGGGGAGCTGTTTTTT	CAISESAGYTGELFF
TRBV9	NA	TRBJ1-2	TRBD1	TGTGCCAGCAGCGTATCGGGTTCTTCGACAGGGATAGGTGGCTACACCTTC	CASSVSGSSTGIGGYTF
TRBV4-2	NA	TRBJ1-1	TRBD1	TGTGCCAGCAGCCAAGGGGACAGGATTATGAACACTGAAGCTTTCTTT	CASSQGDRIMNTEAFF
TRBV11-3	NA	TRBJ1-6	NA	TGTGCCAGCAGCCAGACTAGCAGGGGTTGGGCCCTCCACTTT	CASSQTSRGWALHF
TRBV29-1	NA	TRBJ2-1	TRBD2	TGCAGCGTTGAAACTAGCGGAGGATGGGATGAGCAGTTCTTC	CSVETSGGWDEQFF
TRBV5-5	NA	TRBJ2-2	NA	TGTGCCAGCAGCTTGGTCCCCCGGAGCCTAGGAACCGGGGAGCTGTTTTTT	CASSLVPRSLGTGELFF
TRBV12-3/TRBV12-4	NA	TRBJ1-2	NA	TGTGCCAGCAGTTTAAGTAGGGTGTATGGCTACACCTTC	CASSLSRVYGYTF
TRBV3-1/TRBV3-2	NA	TRBJ1-1	NA	TGTGCCAGCAGCCAAGATGGGGGTGGCACTGAAGCTTTCTTT	CASSQDGGGTEAFF
TRBV29-1	NA	TRBJ1-5	TRBD1	TGCAGCGTGGGACAGGCTAACAATCAGCCCCAGCATTTT	CSVGQANNQPQHF
TRBV19	few	TRBJ1-5	NA	TGTGCCAGTAATGTTGAGAGCAATCAGCCCCAGCATTTT	CASNVESNQPQHF
TRBV25-1	NA	TRBJ2-4	TRBD1	TGTGCCAGCAGTGGACAGGGAAGGGGCATTCAGTACTTC	CASSGQGRGIQYF
TRBV5-4	NA	TRBJ1-6	TRBD1	TGTGCCAGCAGCTTGCAGGGGACAGAGAATTCACCCCTCCACTTT	CASSLQGTENSPLHF
TRBV21-1	NA	TRBJ1-3	NA	TGTGCCAGCAGCAATGAGGGAGTGGGTGGAAACACCATATATTTT	CASSNEGVGGNTIYF
TRBV11-2	NA	TRBJ2-7	TRBD2	TGTGCCAGCAGCTCGGGACTAGCGGGAGAGCAGTACTTC	CASSSGLAGEQYF
TRBV5-1	NA	TRBJ2-1	TRBD2	TGCGCCAGCAGCTTGGTTCTAGCGGGGAACAATGAGCAGTTCTTC	CASSLVLAGNNEQFF
TRBV7-2	NA	TRBJ2-5	TRBD2	TGTGCCAGCAGCTTCACTAGCGGGAGGGGAGAGACCCAGTACTTC	CASSFTSGRGETQYF
TRBV5-4	once	TRBJ1-2	TRBD1	TGTGCCAGCAGCTCCCCCGGGACAGGGAACTATGGCTACACCTTC	CASSSPGTGNYGYTF
TRBV7-6	NA	TRBJ2-5	NA	TGTGCCAGCAGCTCCTCCCTAGAGACCCAGTACTTC	CASSSSLETQYF
TRBV18	NA	TRBJ1-2	NA	TGTGCCAGCTCACCCCCCGACAGCTATGGCTACACCTTC	CASSPPDSYGYTF